The present T cell receptor beta chain was sequenced within a study of patients and donors after allogeneic stem cell transplantation (TCRdb year 2020). The CDR3 runs 13 residues from the cysteine to the phenylalanine. Only CDR3 DNA remains: 39 bases, in frame from the first base. Deletion took 4 bases off V and 3 bases off J, with a span of 12 bases between the germline ends. CDR1 and CDR2 (SQVTM, ANQGSEA) derive from the germline V gene. Library preparation was by RT-PCR. The sequencer was a NextSeq 550. TCRdb reprocessing: public reads trimmed at Q25 with fastp, clones called with MiXCR, in-frame beta chains kept. Rows matching on CDR3 protein sequence are summarized as one entry with the most common DNA and genes. This sample lists about a million distinct CDR3 sequences; around 17% were detected once. The top ten clonotypes cover 6% of the sample. This clonotype was seen many times. What this receptor recognizes is not known. Within one base of it there is no much larger clone, and no base qualities were kept.

Sequenced material: blood, either unsorted or a sorted T cell fraction (not recorded which). The sequence is built from TRBV29-1 and TRBJ1-1, with no reliable assignment of the D segment. The receptor's source is a human donor who was either an allogeneic HSCT recipient or a stem cell or donor lymphocyte infusion donor (not recorded which). It is not recorded whose cells these are; they may come from a transplant donor. The encoded CDR3 is CSVGLVVDTEAFF. The DNA reads TGCAGCGTTGGCCTGGTTGTAGACACTGAAGCTTTCTTT. With the portions outside the CDR3 filled from the reference TRBV29-1 and TRBJ1-1 genes, the complete variable region becomes SAVISQKPSRDICQRGTSLTIQCQVDSQVTMMFWYRQQPGQSLTLIATANQGSEATYESGFVIDKFPISRPNLTFSTLTVSNMSPEDSSIYLCSVGLVVDTEAFFGQGTRLTVV.